This TCR beta chain was sequenced during a study of blood T cell repertoires in COVID-19. Study background: From the United States, Italy and Spain came samples of acute and convalescent COVID-19. From T cells, B-cell-depleted T cells, or PBMCs came the material, which was cDNA or gDNA.

As handled by the study authors: Amplification with reference gene primers provided the estimates of nucleated cell counts. TCRdb's copy holds only in-frame clones and misses some; the assay was immunoSEQ multiplex PCR. V and J calls plus clone size are reproduced from that table; the DNA served to infer D and trimming. The sample lists around 200,000 clones; 75% to 90% were seen once. The germline V gene encodes CDR1 MNHNY and CDR2 SVGAGI (reference sequence). The CDR3 is made up of 13 amino acids. The V segment lost 5 bases and the J segment 6 bases; nucleotides outside the gene matches: 4. The chain combines TRBV6-6 with TRBJ2-5, with 9 bases identical to TRBD2. The TCR sequence derives from a human donor in a cohort sampled during active COVID-19. Material: peripheral blood. CDR3 in amino acids: CASSLSGRQTQYF. In nucleotides, the CDR3 is TGTGCCAGCAGTCTTAGCGGGAGACAGACCCAGTACTTC.